This TCR beta chain was identified in a study of human T cells and chemical hapten exposure. CDR3 size: 13 residues. CDR1 is MNHEY and CDR2 is SVGAGI in the germline V gene. J gave up 3 bases and V 8 bases, and 3 bases lay outside the gene matches. This clonotype has ten or more counts. MiXCR was run by TCRdb on the RACE reads, yielding one entry per CDR3 protein. The repertoire includes roughly 380,000 distinct CDR3 sequences, roughly 6.3% of them detected once, and about 5.6% sits in the top ten. Stated time point: patch test 2, 6 weeks after DPC sensitization. Treatment specified: therapeutic diphenylcyclopropenone sensitization with weekly scalp DPC.

This TCR came from a woman between 18 and 30 years old with alopecia areata. Some clones in this sample may be carry-over from other donors' samples. This chain links TRBV6-5 with TRBJ1-1; 10 bases are shared with TRBD1. Sequenced here: whole blood, sampled in connection with sensitization to the hapten diphenylcyclopropenone (DPC). The CDR3 nucleotides are TGTGCCAGCCGGACAGGGGGACACACTGAAGCTTTCTTT. Translation: CASRTGGHTEAFF.